This is a list of T cell receptor beta chains from one sample in a study of cytomegalovirus exposure and HLA in healthy donors. Profiled with immunoSEQ multiplex PCR; TCRdb holds only in-frame clones, not every one. The sample holds some 100,000 clones; about 74% are singletons and the top ten take approximately 4.8%. The sample consisted of PBMCs. These receptors were obtained from a woman under 30 in good health and CMV-seropositive. Each CDR3 is given with its conserved first and last residue. The D gene is left open where the match is weak. Where a row states a size, it is once, few, many or the class of an expanded clone; other rows omit it.

D,J,V,size,DNA,CDR3
NA,TRBJ2-3,TRBV30,NA,TGTGCCTGGAGTGTACGGCGGGCAGATACGCAGTATTTT,CAWSVRRADTQYF
NA,TRBJ1-5,TRBV6-4,NA,TGTGCCAGCAGTCAGGAGGAAAATCAGCCCCAGCATTTT,CASSQEENQPQHF
TRBD1,TRBJ2-7,TRBV6-4,NA,TGTGCCAGGGACAGGGGACTACTCTACGAGCAGTACTTC,CARDRGLLYEQYF
TRBD2,TRBJ2-7,TRBV11-2,NA,TGTGCCAGCAGCTTCCCGGGACTAGTAGCCTACGAGCAGTACTTC,CASSFPGLVAYEQYF
TRBD2,TRBJ2-7,TRBV2,NA,TGTGCCAGCAGGGGACTAGCCTCCTACGAGCAGTACTTC,CASRGLASYEQYF
NA,TRBJ2-7,TRBV4-3,NA,TGCGCCAGCAGCCACGACAGTTACTACGAGCAGTACTTC,CASSHDSYYEQYF
TRBD2,TRBJ2-5,TRBV5-1,NA,TGCGCCAGCAGTACAACTAGCGGGAGATCAGAGACCCAGTACTTC,CASSTTSGRSETQYF
NA,TRBJ1-5,TRBV21-1,NA,TGTGCCAGCAGCAAAGCGACAGGGGCGCGGAATCAGCCCCAGCATTTT,CASSKATGARNQPQHF
NA,TRBJ1-1,TRBV28,NA,TGTGCCAGCAGTTACCCCCTCAGGGGCCTCATGAACACTGAAGCTTTCTTT,CASSYPLRGLMNTEAFF
TRBD1,TRBJ2-5,TRBV12-5,NA,TGTGCTAGTGGTCAGACAGGGGGCGGCGAGACCCAGTACTTC,CASGQTGGGETQYF
TRBD2,TRBJ2-1,TRBV10-3,NA,TGTGCCATCAGGGGACTAGCGACTTTAGGGCAGTTCTTC,CAIRGLATLGQFF
NA,TRBJ2-7,TRBV5-1,few,TGCGCCAGCAGCTTTTCCGGGAAGGAATACGAGCAGTACTTC,CASSFSGKEYEQYF
TRBD1,TRBJ1-5,TRBV27,NA,TGTGCCAGCAGTCCCCGGACAGGGACTAGCAATCAGCCCCAGCATTTT,CASSPRTGTSNQPQHF